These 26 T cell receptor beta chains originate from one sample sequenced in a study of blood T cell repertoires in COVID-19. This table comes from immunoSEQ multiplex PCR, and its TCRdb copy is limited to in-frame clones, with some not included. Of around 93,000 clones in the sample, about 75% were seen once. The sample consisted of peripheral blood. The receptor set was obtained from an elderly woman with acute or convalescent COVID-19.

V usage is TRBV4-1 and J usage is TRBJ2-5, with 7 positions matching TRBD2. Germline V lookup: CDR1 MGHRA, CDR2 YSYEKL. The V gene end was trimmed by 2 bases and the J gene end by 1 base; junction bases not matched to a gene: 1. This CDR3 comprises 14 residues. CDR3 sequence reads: CASSQTGGQETQYF. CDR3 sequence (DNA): TGCGCCAGCAGCCAAACGGGGGGCCAAGAGACCCAGTACTTC.

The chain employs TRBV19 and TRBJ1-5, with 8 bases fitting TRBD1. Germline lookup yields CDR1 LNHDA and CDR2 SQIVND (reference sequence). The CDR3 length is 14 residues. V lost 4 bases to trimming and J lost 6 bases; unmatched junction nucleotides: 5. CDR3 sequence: CASSTGQGPQPQHF. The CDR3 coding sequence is TGTGCCAGTAGTACAGGACAGGGCCCTCAGCCCCAGCATTTT.

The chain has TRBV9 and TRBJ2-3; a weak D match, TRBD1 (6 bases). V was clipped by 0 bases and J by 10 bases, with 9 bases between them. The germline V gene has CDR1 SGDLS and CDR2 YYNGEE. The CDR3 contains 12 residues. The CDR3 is CASSVDQGSQYF. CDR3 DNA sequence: TGTGCCAGCAGCGTAGACCAGGGGTCGCAGTATTTT.

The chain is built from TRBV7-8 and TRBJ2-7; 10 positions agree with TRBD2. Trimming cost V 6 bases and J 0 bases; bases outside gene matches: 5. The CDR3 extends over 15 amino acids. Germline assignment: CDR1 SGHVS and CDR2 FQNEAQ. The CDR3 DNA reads TGTGCCAGCAGGGAGCGGGAGGGGAGCTCCTACGAGCAGTACTTC. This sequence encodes CASREREGSSYEQYF.

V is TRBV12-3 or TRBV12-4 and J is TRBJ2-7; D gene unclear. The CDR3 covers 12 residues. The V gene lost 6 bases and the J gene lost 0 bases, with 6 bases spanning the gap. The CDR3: CASSPDSYEQYF. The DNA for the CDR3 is TGTGCCAGCAGCCCAGACTCCTACGAGCAGTACTTC.

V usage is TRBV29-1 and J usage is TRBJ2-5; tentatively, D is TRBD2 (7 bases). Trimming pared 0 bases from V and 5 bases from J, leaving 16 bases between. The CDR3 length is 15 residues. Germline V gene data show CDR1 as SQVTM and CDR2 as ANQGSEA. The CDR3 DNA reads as TGCAGCGTTGAAGATTGGGCGGGGAGGGGGGAGACCCAGTACTTC. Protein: CSVEDWAGRGETQYF.

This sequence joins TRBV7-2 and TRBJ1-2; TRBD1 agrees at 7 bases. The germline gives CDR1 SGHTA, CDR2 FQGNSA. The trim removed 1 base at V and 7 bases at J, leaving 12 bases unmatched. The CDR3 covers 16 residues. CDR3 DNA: TGTGCCAGCAGCTTAGTCTCCGGAGGGGGCACATCTGGCTACACCTTC. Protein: CASSLVSGGGTSGYTF.

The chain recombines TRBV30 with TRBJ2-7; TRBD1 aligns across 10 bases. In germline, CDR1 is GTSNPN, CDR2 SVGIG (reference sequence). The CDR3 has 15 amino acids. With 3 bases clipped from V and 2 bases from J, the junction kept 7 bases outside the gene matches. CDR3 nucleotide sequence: TGTGCCTGGAGCACCGGGACAGGGGCCCCCTACGAGCAGTACTTC. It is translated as CAWSTGTGAPYEQYF.

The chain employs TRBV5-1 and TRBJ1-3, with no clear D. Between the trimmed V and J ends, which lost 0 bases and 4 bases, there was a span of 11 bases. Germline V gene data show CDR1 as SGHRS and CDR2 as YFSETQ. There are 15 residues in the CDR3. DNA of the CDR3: TGCGCCAGCAGCTTGGATACCGGGTCGGGAAACACCATATATTTT. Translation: CASSLDTGSGNTIYF.

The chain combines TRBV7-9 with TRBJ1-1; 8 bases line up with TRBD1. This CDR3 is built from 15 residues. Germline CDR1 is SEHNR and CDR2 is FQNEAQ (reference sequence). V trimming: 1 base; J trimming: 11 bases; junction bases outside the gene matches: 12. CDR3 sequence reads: CASSLVLPGQDTAFF. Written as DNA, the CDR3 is TGTGCCAGCAGCTTAGTTCTTCCGGGACAGGATACGGCTTTCTTT. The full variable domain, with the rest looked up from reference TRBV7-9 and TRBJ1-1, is DTGVSQNPRHKITKRGQNVTFRCDPISEHNRLYWYRQTLGQGPEFLTYFQNEAQLEKSRLLSDRFSAERPKGSFSTLEIQRTEQGDSAMYLCASSLVLPGQDTAFFGQGTRLTVV.

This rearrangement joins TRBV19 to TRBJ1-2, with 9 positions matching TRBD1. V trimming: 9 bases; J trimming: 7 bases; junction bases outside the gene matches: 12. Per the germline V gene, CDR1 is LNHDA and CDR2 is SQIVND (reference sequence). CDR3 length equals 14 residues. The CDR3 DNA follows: TGTGCCAGCAATCTTCGGGACAGGGAGGGTGGCTACACCTTC. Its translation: CASNLRDREGGYTF.

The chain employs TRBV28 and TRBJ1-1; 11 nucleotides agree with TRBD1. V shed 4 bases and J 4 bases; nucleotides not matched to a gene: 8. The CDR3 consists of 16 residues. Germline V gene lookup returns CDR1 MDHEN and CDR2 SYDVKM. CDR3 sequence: CASSSGQGAYITEAFF. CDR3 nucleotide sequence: TGTGCCAGCAGTTCAGGACAGGGGGCGTATATCACTGAAGCTTTCTTT.

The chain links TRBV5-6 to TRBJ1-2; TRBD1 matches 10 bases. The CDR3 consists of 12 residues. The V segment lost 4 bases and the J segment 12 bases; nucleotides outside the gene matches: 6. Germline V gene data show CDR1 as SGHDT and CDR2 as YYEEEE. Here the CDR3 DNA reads TGTGCCAGCAGCAAGGGACAGGGGAAACACACCTTC. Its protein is CASSKGQGKHTF.

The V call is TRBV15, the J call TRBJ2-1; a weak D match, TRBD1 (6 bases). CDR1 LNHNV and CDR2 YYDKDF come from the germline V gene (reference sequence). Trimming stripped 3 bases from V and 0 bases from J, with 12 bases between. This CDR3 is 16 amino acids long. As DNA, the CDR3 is TGTGCCACCAGCAGGTCTACAGGGCTCTCCTACAATGAGCAGTTCTTC. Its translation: CATSRSTGLSYNEQFF.

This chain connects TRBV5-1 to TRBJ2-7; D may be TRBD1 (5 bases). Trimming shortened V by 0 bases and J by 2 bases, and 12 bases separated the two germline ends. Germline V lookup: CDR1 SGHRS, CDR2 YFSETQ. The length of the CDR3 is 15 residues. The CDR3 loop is CASSLEPGKTYEQYF. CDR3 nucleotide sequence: TGCGCCAGCAGCTTGGAACCAGGGAAAACCTACGAGCAGTACTTC.

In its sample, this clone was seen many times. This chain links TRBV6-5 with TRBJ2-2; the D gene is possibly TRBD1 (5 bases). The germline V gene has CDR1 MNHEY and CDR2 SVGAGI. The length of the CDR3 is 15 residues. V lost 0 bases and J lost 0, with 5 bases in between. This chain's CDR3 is CASSYSTANTGELFF. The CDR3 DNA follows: TGTGCCAGCAGTTACTCGACAGCGAACACCGGGGAGCTGTTTTTT.

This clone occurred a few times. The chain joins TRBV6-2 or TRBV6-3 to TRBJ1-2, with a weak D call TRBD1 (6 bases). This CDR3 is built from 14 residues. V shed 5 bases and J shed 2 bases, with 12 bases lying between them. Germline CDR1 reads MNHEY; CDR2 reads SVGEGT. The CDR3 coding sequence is TGTGCCAGCAGTAGGAACAGGGCGAACTATGGCTACACCTTC. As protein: CASSRNRANYGYTF.

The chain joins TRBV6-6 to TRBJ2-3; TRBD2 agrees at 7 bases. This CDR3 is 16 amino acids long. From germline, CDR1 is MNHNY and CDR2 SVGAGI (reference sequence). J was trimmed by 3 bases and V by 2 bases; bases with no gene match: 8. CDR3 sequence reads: CASSYIGGRGTDTQYF. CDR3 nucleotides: TGTGCCAGCAGTTACATCGGCGGGCGGGGGACAGATACGCAGTATTTT.

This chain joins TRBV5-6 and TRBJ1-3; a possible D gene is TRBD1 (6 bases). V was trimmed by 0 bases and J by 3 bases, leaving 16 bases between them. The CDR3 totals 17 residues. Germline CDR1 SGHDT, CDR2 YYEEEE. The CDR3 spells CASSLALQGTVGNTIYF. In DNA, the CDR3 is TGTGCCAGCAGCTTGGCCTTACAGGGTACGGTTGGAAACACCATATATTTT.

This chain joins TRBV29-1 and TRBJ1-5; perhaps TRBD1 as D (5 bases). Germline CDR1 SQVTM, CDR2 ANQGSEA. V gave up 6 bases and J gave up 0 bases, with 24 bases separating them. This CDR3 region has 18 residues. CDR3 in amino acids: CSVAGGTDGGYSNQPQHF. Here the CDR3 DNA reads TGCAGCGTCGCTGGGGGGACCGATGGGGGGTATAGCAATCAGCCCCAGCATTTT.

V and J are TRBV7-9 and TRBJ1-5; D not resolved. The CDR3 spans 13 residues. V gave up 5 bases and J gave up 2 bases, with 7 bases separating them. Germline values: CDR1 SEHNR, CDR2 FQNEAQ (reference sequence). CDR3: CASSLYGNQPQHF. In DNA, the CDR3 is TGTGCCAGCAGCCTATATGGCAATCAGCCCCAGCATTTT.

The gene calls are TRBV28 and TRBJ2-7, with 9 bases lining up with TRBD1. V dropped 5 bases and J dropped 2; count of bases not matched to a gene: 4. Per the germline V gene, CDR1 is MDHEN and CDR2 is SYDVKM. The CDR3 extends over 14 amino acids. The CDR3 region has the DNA TGTGCCAGCAGTGCAGGGGACAGGGCCTACGAGCAGTACTTC. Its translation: CASSAGDRAYEQYF.

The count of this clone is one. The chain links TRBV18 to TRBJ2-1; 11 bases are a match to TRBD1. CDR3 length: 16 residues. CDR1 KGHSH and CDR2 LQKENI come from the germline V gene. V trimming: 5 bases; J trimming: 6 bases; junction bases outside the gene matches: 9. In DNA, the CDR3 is TGTGCCAGCTCAAGAACAGGGACAGGGGGTAGCAATGAGCAGTTCTTC. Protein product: CASSRTGTGGSNEQFF.

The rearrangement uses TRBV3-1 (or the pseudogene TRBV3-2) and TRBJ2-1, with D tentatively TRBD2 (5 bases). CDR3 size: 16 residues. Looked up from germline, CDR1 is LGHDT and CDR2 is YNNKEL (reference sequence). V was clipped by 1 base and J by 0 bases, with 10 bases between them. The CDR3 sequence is CASSQGLASSYNEQFF. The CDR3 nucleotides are TGTGCCAGCAGCCAAGGGCTAGCTTCCTCCTACAATGAGCAGTTCTTC.

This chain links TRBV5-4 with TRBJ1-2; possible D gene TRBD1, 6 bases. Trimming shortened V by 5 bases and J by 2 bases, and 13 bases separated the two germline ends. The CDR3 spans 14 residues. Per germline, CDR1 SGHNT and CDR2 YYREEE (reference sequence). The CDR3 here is CASSFETGNYGYTF. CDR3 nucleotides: TGTGCCAGCAGTTTCGAAACAGGGAACTATGGCTACACCTTC.

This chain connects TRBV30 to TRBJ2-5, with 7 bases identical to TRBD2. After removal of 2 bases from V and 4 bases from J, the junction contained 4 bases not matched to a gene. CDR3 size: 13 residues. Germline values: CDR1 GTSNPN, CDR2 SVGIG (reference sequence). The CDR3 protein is CAWSFPGGETQYF. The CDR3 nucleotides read TGTGCCTGGAGTTTCCCGGGGGGAGAGACCCAGTACTTC.